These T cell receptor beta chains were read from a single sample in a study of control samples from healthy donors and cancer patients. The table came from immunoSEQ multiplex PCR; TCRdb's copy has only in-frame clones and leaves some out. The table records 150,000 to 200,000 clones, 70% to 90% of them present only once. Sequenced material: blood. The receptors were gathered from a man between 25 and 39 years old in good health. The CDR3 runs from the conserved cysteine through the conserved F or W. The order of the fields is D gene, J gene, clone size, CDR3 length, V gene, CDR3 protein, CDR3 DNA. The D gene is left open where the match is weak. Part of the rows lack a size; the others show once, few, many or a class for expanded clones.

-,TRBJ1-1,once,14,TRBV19,CASSSFEAYTEAFF,TGTGCCAGTAGCTCTTTCGAGGCTTACACTGAAGCTTTCTTT
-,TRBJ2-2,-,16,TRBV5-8,CASSLNRGGSTGELFF,TGTGCCAGCAGCTTGAACAGGGGGGGGTCGACCGGGGAGCTGTTTTTT
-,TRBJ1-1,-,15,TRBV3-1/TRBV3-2,CASSQGEETDTEAFF,TGTGCCAGCAGCCAAGGTGAGGAGACCGATACTGAAGCTTTCTTT
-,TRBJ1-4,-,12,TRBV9,CASSQTGEKLFF,TGTGCCAGCAGCCAGACGGGAGAAAAACTGTTTTTT
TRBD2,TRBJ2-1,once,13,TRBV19,CASNGGRANEQFF,TGTGCCAGTAACGGCGGGAGGGCCAATGAGCAGTTCTTC
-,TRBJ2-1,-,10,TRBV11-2,CASSSYEQFF,TGTGCCAGCAGCTCATATGAGCAGTTCTTC
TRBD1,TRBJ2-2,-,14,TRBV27,CASSLTGWVGELFF,TGTGCCAGCAGTTTGACAGGGTGGGTCGGGGAGCTGTTTTTT
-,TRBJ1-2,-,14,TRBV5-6,CASSSGRSLYGYTF,TGTGCCAGCAGCTCCGGACGGAGCCTCTATGGCTACACCTTC
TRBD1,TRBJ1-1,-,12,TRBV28,CASSGTDTEAFF,TGTGCCAGCAGCGGGACAGACACTGAAGCTTTCTTT
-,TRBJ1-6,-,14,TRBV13,CASGRASGNSPLHF,TGTGCCAGCGGCCGGGCCTCGGGAAATTCACCCCTCCACTTT
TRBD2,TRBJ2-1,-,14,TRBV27,CASLPYREGNEQFF,TGTGCCAGCCTCCCCTATCGGGAGGGCAATGAGCAGTTCTTC
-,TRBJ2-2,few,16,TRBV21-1,CASSSRDRGPAGELFF,TGTGCCAGCAGCAGCCGGGACAGGGGGCCGGCCGGGGAGCTGTTTTTT
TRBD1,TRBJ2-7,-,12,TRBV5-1,CASSSTGAEQYF,TGCGCCAGCAGCTCCACAGGGGCCGAGCAGTACTTC
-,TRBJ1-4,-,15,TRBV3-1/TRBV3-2,CASSPGQNKGEKLFF,TGTGCCAGCAGTCCCGGACAGAATAAAGGAGAAAAACTGTTTTTT
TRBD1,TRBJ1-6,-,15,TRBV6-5,CASSFMTGSNSPLHF,TGTGCCAGCAGTTTCATGACAGGGTCTAATTCACCCCTCCACTTT
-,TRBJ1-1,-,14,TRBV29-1,CSVLTGYEASEAFF,TGCAGCGTTCTCACCGGATATGAGGCCTCTGAAGCTTTCTTT
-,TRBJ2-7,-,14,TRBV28,CASSLYRMAYEQYF,TGTGCCAGCAGTTTATATAGGATGGCCTACGAGCAGTACTTC
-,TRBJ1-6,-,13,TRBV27,CASTEEYNSPLHF,TGTGCCAGCACGGAGGAATATAATTCACCCCTCCACTTT
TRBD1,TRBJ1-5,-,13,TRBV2,CASRGQGVEPQHF,TGTGCCAGCAGGGGACAGGGAGTGGAGCCCCAGCATTTT
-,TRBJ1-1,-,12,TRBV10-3,CATKDLFGGAFF,TGTGCCACCAAGGACCTTTTTGGCGGAGCTTTCTTT
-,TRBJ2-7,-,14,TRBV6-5,CASSYGGVDSEQYF,TGTGCCAGCAGTTACGGGGGAGTTGATTCCGAGCAGTACTTC
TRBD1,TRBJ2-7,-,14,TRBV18,CASSPQTGGNEQYF,TGTGCCAGCTCACCTCAGACAGGGGGTAACGAGCAGTACTTC
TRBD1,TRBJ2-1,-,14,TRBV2,CASSQSPGGDEQFF,TGTGCCAGCAGTCAAAGCCCAGGGGGCGATGAGCAGTTCTTC
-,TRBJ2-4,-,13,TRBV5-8,CASSLRGGNIQYF,TGTGCCAGCAGCTTGAGGGGGGGGAACATTCAGTACTTC
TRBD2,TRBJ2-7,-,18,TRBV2,CASRSGLAGGVLDYEQYF,TGTGCCAGCAGATCTGGACTAGCGGGAGGTGTCTTGGACTACGAGCAGTACTTC
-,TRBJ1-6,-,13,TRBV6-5,CASSPANNSPLHF,TGTGCCAGCAGCCCGGCGAATAATTCACCCCTCCACTTT
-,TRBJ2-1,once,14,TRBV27,CASSRDPAYNEQFF,TGTGCCAGCAGTCGGGACCCCGCGTACAATGAGCAGTTCTTC
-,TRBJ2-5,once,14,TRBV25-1,CASSELLAQETQYF,TGTGCCAGCAGTGAATTGTTAGCCCAAGAGACCCAGTACTTC
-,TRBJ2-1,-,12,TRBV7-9,CASSLGGREQFF,TGTGCCAGCAGCTTAGGGGGACGGGAGCAGTTCTTC
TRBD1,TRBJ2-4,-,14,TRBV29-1,CSARQGPAKNIQYF,TGCAGCGCCCGACAGGGCCCGGCCAAAAACATTCAGTACTTC
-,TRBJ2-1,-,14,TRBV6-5,CATHQGRGYNEQFF,TGTGCCACACACCAGGGAAGGGGGTACAATGAGCAGTTCTTC
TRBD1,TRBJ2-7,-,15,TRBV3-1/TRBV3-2,CASSSQGDGSYEQYF,TGTGCCAGCAGCTCCCAGGGGGACGGGTCCTACGAGCAGTACTTC
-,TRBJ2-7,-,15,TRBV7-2,CASSSGTGAGYEQYF,TGTGCCAGCAGCAGCGGGACAGGTGCAGGCTACGAGCAGTACTTC
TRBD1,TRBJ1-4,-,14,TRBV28,CASSLDRGREKLFF,TGTGCCAGCAGTCTCGACAGGGGACGCGAAAAACTGTTTTTT
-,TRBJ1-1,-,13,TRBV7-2,CASRRRENTEAFF,TGTGCCAGCAGGCGACGGGAGAACACTGAAGCTTTCTTT
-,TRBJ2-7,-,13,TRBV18,CASSPPSGYEQYF,TGTGCCAGCTCACCACCCTCAGGCTACGAGCAGTACTTC
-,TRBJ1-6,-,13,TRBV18,CASSPGNNSPLHF,TGTGCCAGCTCACCAGGGAATAATTCACCCCTCCACTTT
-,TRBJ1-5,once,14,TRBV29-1,CSVAGGDSNQPQHF,TGCAGCGTTGCGGGGGGAGATTCCAATCAGCCCCAGCATTTT
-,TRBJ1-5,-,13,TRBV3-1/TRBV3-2,CASSQEGRQPQHF,TGTGCCAGCAGCCAAGAGGGCAGGCAGCCCCAGCATTTT
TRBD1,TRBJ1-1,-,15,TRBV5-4,CASSLQQGGGTEAFF,TGTGCCAGCAGCCTTCAGCAGGGGGGTGGCACTGAAGCTTTCTTT
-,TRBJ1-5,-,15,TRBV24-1,CATSDLHIRKQPQHF,TGTGCCACCAGTGATTTGCATATTCGAAAGCAGCCCCAGCATTTT
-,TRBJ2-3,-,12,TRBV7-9,CASSLSLGTQYF,TGTGCCAGCAGCTTGAGCCTGGGTACGCAGTATTTT
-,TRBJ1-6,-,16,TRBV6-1,CASSDTIPGSSSPLHF,TGTGCCAGCAGTGATACCATTCCGGGCAGCAGTTCACCCCTCCACTTT
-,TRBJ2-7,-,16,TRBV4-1,CASSQGGHPIYYEQYF,TGCGCCAGCAGCCAAGGTGGACACCCCATTTACTACGAGCAGTACTTC
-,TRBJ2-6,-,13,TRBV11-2,CASREAGANVLTF,TGTGCAAGCAGGGAAGCTGGGGCCAACGTCCTGACTTTC
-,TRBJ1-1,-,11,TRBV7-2,CASSFRTEAFF,TGTGCCAGCAGCTTTCGGACTGAAGCTTTCTTT
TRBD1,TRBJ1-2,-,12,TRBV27,CASSGQGEGYTF,TGTGCCAGCAGTGGACAGGGAGAAGGCTACACCTTC
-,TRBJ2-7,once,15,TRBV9,CASGVSRDVSYEQYF,TGTGCCAGTGGCGTAAGCCGGGACGTATCCTACGAGCAGTACTTC
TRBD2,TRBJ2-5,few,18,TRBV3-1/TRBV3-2,CASSQGTSGGYYQETQYF,TGTGCCAGCAGCCAAGGGACTAGCGGGGGGTACTACCAAGAGACCCAGTACTTC
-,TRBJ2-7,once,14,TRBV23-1,CASSQRGGGDEQYF,TGCGCCAGCAGTCAACGTGGAGGGGGGGACGAGCAGTACTTC
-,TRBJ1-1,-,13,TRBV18,CASSSARNTEAFF,TGTGCCAGCTCCTCGGCAAGGAACACTGAAGCTTTCTTT
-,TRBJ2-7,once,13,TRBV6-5,CASLSGTSYEQYF,TGTGCCAGCCTATCCGGGACCTCCTACGAGCAGTACTTC
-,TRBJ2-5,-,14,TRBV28,CASSLLRLGETQYF,TGTGCCAGCAGCCTACTCCGGTTGGGAGAGACCCAGTACTTC
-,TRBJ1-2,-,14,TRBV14,CASSQGGPLYGYTF,TGTGCCAGCAGCCAAGGGGGACCTCTCTATGGCTACACCTTC
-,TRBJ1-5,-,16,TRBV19,CASSMWGGWGNQPQHF,TGTGCCAGTAGTATGTGGGGGGGTTGGGGCAATCAGCCCCAGCATTTT